This T cell receptor beta chain was recovered during a study of T cell responses to AZD1222 COVID-19 vaccine (TCRdb year 2021). With regard to the full study: A total of approximately 230 trial participants underwent TCR sequencing, of whom approximately 210 received two doses of AZD1222 and about 25 received two doses of the MenACWY control vaccine. Trial participants were enrolled into age subgroups of 18-55, 56-69 and 70-plus years, which contained about 150, 27 and 61 TCR-sequenced participants, respectively.

Summary of the overall study and its limitations: After two AZD1222 doses, both the breadth and the depth of spike-specific TCRs were significantly higher than at day 0 and than in MenACWY recipients. Nearly half of unique spike-specific TCRs reportedly recognized epitopes outside regions mutated in the B.1.351 and B.1.1.7 variants. Most participants were white British and females outnumbered males, and the authors suggested that clonal diversity may have been underestimated. CD4 TCRs associated with the vaccine covered the entire spike protein, and the dominant responses were in regions 160-218 and 743-854. In the small 56-69-year group, the increase in depth fell short of significance, most likely because of low power. Conclusions about previously exposed vaccinees are limited, since just six AZD1222 recipients were seropositive for SARS-CoV-2 at baseline. Because no day 14 peak-response samples were available, repertoires were characterized only after the peak T cell response.

Taken with the paper, the label for time point translates to: baseline before first vaccination. In light of the paper, this sample's treatment or condition label describes: meningococcal conjugate vaccine given as trial control. Samples from vaccinated people were obtained from the UK trials COV001 and COV002, which included a single-blind randomized controlled phase 2/3 trial of AZD1222 (ChAdOx1 nCoV-19) in healthy adults. For TCRbeta chain sequencing, PBMC samples were collected from trial participants at day 0 and at day 28 after the second dose. V gives up 0 bases and J gives up 7 bases, and the segment between their germline ends measures 11 bases. The CDR3 measures 14 amino acids from cysteine to phenylalanine. CDR3 DNA only is kept here, 42 bases in frame from base 1. Based on the germline V gene, the CDR1 and CDR2 sequences are SGDLS and YYNGEE. The CDR3 regions of human TCRbeta chains were subjected to immunosequencing. The authors' pipeline ran thus. TCRs in the repertoires were matched against a reference library of SARS-CoV-2-specific TCRs that had been generated with the MIRA antigen-specificity platform. Breadth was defined as the fraction of unique TCRs that were SARS-CoV-2-associated, and depth was defined as the fraction of total T cells that were SARS-CoV-2-associated. Each spike-specific TCR was assigned to its reactive spike region and to a CD4 or CD8 class using the MIRA data. Log10-transformed breadth and depth values were compared by one-way ANOVA with Sidak's multiple comparisons tests. The source is immuneACCESS, and TCRdb retained only in-frame sequences with V and J called. Part of the clones is not carried over; for the studies checked, unresolved V genes explain less than half of this, and the remainder is unexplained. The V and J calls and the clone size are those of that table, but D and trimming were determined from the DNA. This sample comprises 40,000 to 60,000 clones, around 85% of them detected only once. Around 20% of the sample lies in the top ten.

As concerns this clone: Its binding antigen is unknown. One base away there is no much larger clone; base qualities are not given.

This clonotype originated in an adult in good health. The chain uses TRBV9 and TRBJ1-5; perhaps TRBD1 is the D gene, with 6 bases matching. The input for sequencing was peripheral blood, taken on day 0 of MenACWY control vaccination. The CDR3 protein: CASSVGQEYQPQHF. The DNA sequence is as follows: TGTGCCAGCAGCGTAGGACAGGAGTACCAGCCCCAGCATTTT.